The entry below describes one T cell receptor (beta chain). Antigen unknown. This sample was taken from a study of vaccination effects on CD4 cells after COVID-19. Sequencing was preceded by expansion of antigen-specific CD4+ T cells with viral peptide pools in the ViraFEST assay. Subsequent to less than twelve days of culture, CD4+ T cells were isolated. This person's SARS-CoV-2 infection, confirmed by PCR, occurred between March and December 2020. Two million PBMC per well received 10 IU/ml IL-2 and around 11 ug/ml peptides in culture. Only in-frame clones appear in the TCRdb table, and some are missing; sequencing was by immunoSEQ multiplex PCR. Altogether around 26,000 clones are present, around 78% being singletons, with the ten largest covering 15% to 20%. Germline lookup yields CDR1 SGHTA and CDR2 FQGNSA. There are 17 residues in the CDR3. V was pared by 1 base and J by 1 base, with 14 bases between.

The receptor was derived from a human donor who had a prior SARS-CoV-2 infection. The material was CD4+ T cells from PBMCs cultured with HCoV-NL63 spike peptides, obtained before COVID-19 vaccination. V gene TRBV7-2 combines with J gene TRBJ2-4, with D perhaps TRBD1 or TRBD2 (5 bases each). The CDR3 DNA reads as TGTGCCAGCAGCTTAGACGACAGAGGGTGGGCCAAAAACATTCAGTACTTC. This translates into CASSLDDRGWAKNIQYF.